Below, 22 T cell receptor beta chains from the same sample are listed, as sequenced in a study of cytomegalovirus exposure and HLA in healthy donors. The PCR contained 60 Vbeta and 13 Jbeta primers. Sequencing was performed with immunoSEQ multiplex PCR; in TCRdb, only in-frame clones are kept and a portion is missing. The sample records 150,000 to 200,000 clones, 82% being singletons. The sequencing sample was made of PBMCs. The receptors come from a male donor in good health and CMV-seronegative.

The chain uses TRBV19 and TRBJ1-1, with a weak D call TRBD1 (6 bases). V was cut by 5 bases and J by 3 bases, with 16 bases left in between. This CDR3 comprises 15 residues. From germline, CDR1 is LNHDA and CDR2 SQIVND (reference sequence). The CDR3 region has the DNA TGTGCCAGTAGTCCCACTACAGGGTTTCACACTGAAGCTTTCTTT. This sequence encodes CASSPTTGFHTEAFF.

In nucleotides, the CDR3 is TGTGCCAGCAGCAGTACAGGGGTCTTCAATCAGCCCCAGCATTTT. It codes for CASSSTGVFNQPQHF. The genes are TRBV9 and TRBJ1-5; 7 bases map to TRBD1. Germline CDR1 reads SGDLS; CDR2 reads YYNGEE. The CDR3 is 15 residues long. Trimming removed 4 bases from V and 3 bases from J; junction bases left unmatched: 7.

This sequence joins TRBV5-1 and TRBJ2-3, with TRBD2 identical over 9 bases. The J segment lost 5 bases and the V segment lost 2 bases, leaving 6 bases of the junction unmatched. CDR1 SGHRS and CDR2 YFSETQ come from the germline V gene. The CDR3 extends over 15 amino acids. Written as DNA, the CDR3 is TGCGCCAGCAGCTTAAGGGGACTAGCAGGAGATACGCAGTATTTT. Translation: CASSLRGLAGDTQYF.

V is TRBV6-5 and J is TRBJ1-3; D remains unclear. The CDR3 length is 13 residues. V lost 10 bases to trimming and J lost 0 bases, with 10 bases between them. Germline lookup yields CDR1 MNHEY and CDR2 SVGAGI. CDR3 protein: CATRRVSGNTIYF. The CDR3 region has the DNA TGTGCCACTAGACGGGTCTCTGGAAACACCATATATTTT.

V usage is TRBV19 and J usage is TRBJ1-3; D ambiguous. Germline V gives CDR1 LNHDA, CDR2 SQIVND (reference sequence). Trimming removed 3 bases from V and 0 bases from J, with 15 bases in between. The CDR3 runs to 17 residues. The CDR3 protein is CASSIFRGSSSGNTIYF. Here the CDR3 DNA reads TGTGCCAGTAGTATCTTTCGGGGAAGTAGCTCTGGAAACACCATATATTTT.

CDR3 sequence (DNA): TGTGCCAGCAGCACCGACAGGGTTGGTGGCTACACCTTC. Encoded protein: CASSTDRVGGYTF. The chain uses TRBV6-5 and TRBJ1-2; 7 positions agree with TRBD1. V lost 6 bases to trimming and J lost 7 bases; unmatched junction nucleotides: 8. The CDR3 has 13 amino acids. Germline loops: CDR1 MNHEY, CDR2 SVGAGI.

V and J are TRBV18 and TRBJ1-5; 8 bases map to TRBD1. The J segment lost 6 bases and the V segment lost 6 bases, leaving 10 bases of the junction unmatched. The length of the CDR3 is 15 residues. CDR1 and CDR2 (germline): KGHSH, LQKENI. CDR3 DNA sequence: TGTGCCAGCTCGCCGGACAGGGTCTACGTTCAGCCCCAGCATTTT. Protein sequence: CASSPDRVYVQPQHF.

The chain carries TRBV5-4 and TRBJ2-7, with 8 nucleotides matching TRBD2. There are 13 residues in the CDR3. The trim removed 4 bases at V and 6 bases at J, leaving 6 bases unmatched. Germline V lookup: CDR1 SGHNT, CDR2 YYREEE (reference sequence). In DNA form, the CDR3 reads TGTGCCAGCAGCCCCGGGACTAGTCGCGAGCAGTACTTC. This translates into CASSPGTSREQYF.

This chain links TRBV5-6 with TRBJ1-2; 9 nucleotides agree with TRBD1. Germline CDR1 reads SGHDT; CDR2 reads YYEEEE. The trim removed 5 bases at V and 8 bases at J, leaving 7 bases unmatched. This CDR3 spans 13 amino acids. The CDR3 DNA sequence: TGTGCCAGCAGGCCGGACAGGGGTAGAGGCTACACCTTC. Protein sequence: CASRPDRGRGYTF.

This clone was detected only a few times. J is TRBJ2-1 and V is TRBV15, with TRBD2 matching 13 bases. The J segment lost 4 bases and the V segment lost 0 bases, leaving 6 bases of the junction unmatched. Germline lookup yields CDR1 LNHNV and CDR2 YYDKDF (reference sequence). This CDR3 has 18 residues. The DNA for the CDR3 is TGTGCCACCAGCAGAGAAGTAGGGACTAGCGGGGCTTACAATGAGCAGTTCTTC. Protein: CATSREVGTSGAYNEQFF.

This clone was detected once. J is TRBJ1-1 and V is TRBV9; maybe TRBD1 (5 bases). Germline CDR1 and CDR2: SGDLS and YYNGEE. V lost 3 bases and J lost 1, with 7 bases in between. CDR3 size: 13 residues. The CDR3 loop is CASSGGQNTEAFF. DNA of the CDR3: TGTGCCAGCAGCGGAGGACAGAACACTGAAGCTTTCTTT.

This chain joins TRBV6-1 and TRBJ2-7; possibly TRBD2 for D (6 bases). The V gene's germline CDR1 is MNHNS and CDR2 SASEGT. The CDR3 contains 15 residues. V gave up 1 base and J gave up 0 bases, with 10 bases separating them. CDR3: CASSEGYGSSYEQYF. As DNA, the CDR3 is TGTGCCAGCAGTGAAGGGTACGGGAGCTCCTACGAGCAGTACTTC.

The chain is built from TRBV2 and TRBJ2-1, with 7 bases lining up with TRBD2. Germline CDR1 reads SNHLY; CDR2 reads FYNNEI. The trim removed 6 bases at V and 5 bases at J, leaving 7 bases unmatched. This CDR3 spans 14 amino acids. This chain's CDR3 is CASRGLADHNEQFF. CDR3 nucleotides: TGTGCCAGCAGGGGGCTAGCGGACCACAATGAGCAGTTCTTC.

The chain recombines TRBV7-9 with TRBJ1-3, with D perhaps matching TRBD1 (6 bases). Germline V CDR1 and CDR2: SEHNR, FQNEAQ (reference sequence). V dropped 2 bases and J dropped 3 bases, with 8 bases sitting between them. The CDR3 is 14 amino acids. The CDR3 DNA is TGTGCCAGCAGCTTATCACAGGGTGGAAACACCATATATTTT. Translation: CASSLSQGGNTIYF.

The chain's CDR3 is CASREQGSYEQYF. The CDR3 nucleotides are TGTGCCAGCAGGGAACAGGGATCCTACGAGCAGTACTTC. The chain recombines TRBV6-5 with TRBJ2-7; a weak D match, TRBD1 (6 bases). The CDR3 extends over 13 amino acids. CDR1 MNHEY and CDR2 SVGAGI come from the germline V gene. Trimming pared 6 bases from V and 1 base from J, leaving 10 bases between.

This sequence joins TRBV6-5 and TRBJ2-3, with D perhaps matching TRBD1 (8 bases). V was cut by 2 bases and J by 3 bases, with 15 bases left in between. CDR1 and CDR2 (germline): MNHEY, SVGAGI. This CDR3 comprises 16 residues. CDR3 DNA sequence: TGTGCCAGCAGTTACCTTGGACAGGGAGGGACAGATACGCAGTATTTT. Its translation: CASSYLGQGGTDTQYF.

The gene calls are TRBV27 and TRBJ2-1; 7 bases line up with TRBD2. The CDR3 has 16 residues. V gave up 7 bases and J gave up 3 bases; unmatched junction bases: 12. Germline V lookup: CDR1 MNHEY, CDR2 SMNVEV (reference sequence). The CDR3 reads CASMVPGASGYNEQFF. CDR3 coding DNA: TGTGCCAGCATGGTGCCCGGGGCTAGCGGCTACAATGAGCAGTTCTTC.

This CDR3 is CASTSGQGGFQPQHF. For the CDR3, the DNA is TGTGCCAGTACCTCGGGACAGGGAGGGTTTCAGCCCCAGCATTTT. The gene calls are TRBV19 and TRBJ1-5; 9 bases fit TRBD1. V shed 7 bases and J 6 bases; nucleotides not matched to a gene: 10. The CDR3 is 15 amino acids. The germline gives CDR1 LNHDA, CDR2 SQIVND (reference sequence).

This chain joins TRBV19 and TRBJ1-5, with 9 bases fitting TRBD1. This CDR3 has 16 amino acids. The ends lost 7 bases at V and 0 bases at J; junction bases unmatched: 7. Per germline, CDR1 LNHDA and CDR2 SQIVND (reference sequence). CDR3 region: CASTYLDRGSNQPQHF. The CDR3 nucleotides read TGTGCCAGTACCTACCTGGACAGGGGTAGCAATCAGCCCCAGCATTTT.

The V gene is TRBV5-6, the J gene TRBJ2-5, with TRBD1 as a possible D gene (5 bases). Trimming shortened V by 4 bases and J by 11 bases, and 12 bases separated the two germline ends. The length of the CDR3 is 11 residues. Germline lookup yields CDR1 SGHDT and CDR2 YYEEEE. CDR3 residues: CASSLDSKQYF. The CDR3 DNA reads as TGTGCCAGCAGCCTCGACAGCAAGCAGTACTTC.

This chain connects TRBV5-6 to TRBJ1-5, with a possible D match to TRBD1 (5 bases). Trimming took off 0 bases at V and 2 bases at J, with 15 bases between the two ends. In germline, CDR1 is SGHDT, CDR2 YYEEEE. The CDR3 sequence is 17 residues long. The CDR3, as DNA: TGTGCCAGCAGCTTGGGGGGAGGGGTTATGGGCAATCAGCCCCAGCATTTT. It is translated as CASSLGGGVMGNQPQHF.

The CDR3 sequence: CASTLRQGDSGANVLTF. CDR3 in DNA: TGCGCCAGCACCCTAAGGCAGGGGGACTCTGGGGCCAACGTCCTGACTTTC. V usage is TRBV5-1 and J usage is TRBJ2-6, with TRBD1 matching 7 bases. Germline values: CDR1 SGHRS, CDR2 YFSETQ. Trimming took 6 bases from V and 0 from J; bases not matched to a gene: 9. The CDR3 runs 17 residues.